This T cell receptor beta chain originates from a study of T cells in women clearing cervical HPV infection. A note on this clone: Read coverage stops 3 residues before the CDR3 terminus; the germline J gene supplies the remainder.

TCRdb keeps only in-frame clones here, not all; method: immunoSEQ multiplex PCR. The sample's table shows about 33,000 clones. The CDR3 loop spans 16 amino acids. V lost 6 bases to trimming and J lost 4 bases; unmatched junction nucleotides: 9. CDR1 and CDR2 from the germline V gene are KGHSH and LQKENI. The chain is built from TRBV18 and TRBJ1-2, with 12 bases aligning to TRBD1. The sample comprised blood buffy coat. The TCR was taken from a woman aged 18 to 75 with a cervical HPV16 infection that either progressed to CIN3+ or cleared (not recorded which). CDR3 DNA (partial): TGTGCCAGCTCGTCGGGACAGGGGGCCCTCATCTATGGC. Translating gives CASSSGQGALIYG. The whole CDR3 is CASSSGQGALIYGYTF. The full variable domain, rest sourced from reference TRBV18 and TRBJ1-2, is NAGVMQNPRHLVRRRGQEARLRCSPMKGHSHVYWYRQLPEEGLKFMVYLQKENIIDESGMPKERFSAEFPKEGPSILRIQQVVRGDSAAYFCASSSGQGALIYGYTFGSGTRLTVV.